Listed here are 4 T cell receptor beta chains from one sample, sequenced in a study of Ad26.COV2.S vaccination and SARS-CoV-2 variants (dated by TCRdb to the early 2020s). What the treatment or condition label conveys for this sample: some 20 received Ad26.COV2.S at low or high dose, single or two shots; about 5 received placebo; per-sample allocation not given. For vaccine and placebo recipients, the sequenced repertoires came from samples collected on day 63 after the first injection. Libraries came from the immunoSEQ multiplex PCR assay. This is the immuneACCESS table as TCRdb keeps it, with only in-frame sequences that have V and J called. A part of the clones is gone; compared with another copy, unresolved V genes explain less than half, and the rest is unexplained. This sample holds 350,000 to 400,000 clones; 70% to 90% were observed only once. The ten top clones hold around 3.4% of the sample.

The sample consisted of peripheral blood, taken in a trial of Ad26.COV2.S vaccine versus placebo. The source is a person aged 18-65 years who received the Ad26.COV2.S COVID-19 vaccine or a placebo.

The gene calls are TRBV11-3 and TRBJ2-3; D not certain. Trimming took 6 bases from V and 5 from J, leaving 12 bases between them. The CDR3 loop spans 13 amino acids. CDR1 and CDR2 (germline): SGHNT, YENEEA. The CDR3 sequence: CASRKGGEDTQYF. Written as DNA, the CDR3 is TGTGCCAGCAGAAAGGGTGGGGAAGATACGCAGTATTTT.

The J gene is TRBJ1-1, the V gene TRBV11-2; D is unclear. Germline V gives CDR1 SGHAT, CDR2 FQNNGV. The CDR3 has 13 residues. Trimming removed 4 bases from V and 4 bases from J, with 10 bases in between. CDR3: CASSSSSGTEAFF. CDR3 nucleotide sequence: TGTGCCAGCAGCTCTTCCTCAGGCACTGAAGCTTTCTTT.

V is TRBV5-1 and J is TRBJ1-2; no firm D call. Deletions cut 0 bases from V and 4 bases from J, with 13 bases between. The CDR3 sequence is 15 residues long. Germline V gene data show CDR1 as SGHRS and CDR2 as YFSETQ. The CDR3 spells CASSLDGGSSYGYTF. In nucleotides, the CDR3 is TGCGCCAGCAGCTTGGATGGAGGGTCGAGCTATGGCTACACCTTC.

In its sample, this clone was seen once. CDR3 nucleotide sequence: TGTGCCAGCAGCCAAGGCCCGAGGGCAGATACGCAGTATTTT. It is translated as CASSQGPRADTQYF. This chain connects TRBV6-5 to TRBJ2-3; the D gene is possibly TRBD2 (5 bases). Per the germline V gene, CDR1 is MNHEY and CDR2 is SVGAGI. V was trimmed by 6 bases and J by 4 bases, leaving 14 bases between them. The CDR3 loop spans 14 amino acids.